This TCR beta chain derives from a study of cytomegalovirus exposure and HLA in healthy donors. There are 18 residues in the CDR3. Germline V lookup: CDR1 LNHDA, CDR2 SQIVND (reference sequence). The junction had 16 bases not matched to a gene; V was cut back by 8 bases and J by 1 base. 60 Vbeta and 13 Jbeta primers were used in PCR. Libraries were prepared by immunoSEQ multiplex PCR; TCRdb keeps only in-frame clonotypes and omits some of them. This sample has fewer than 200,000 clones, with 82% found just once. This sequence was found in a girl aged 10-17 years in good health and CMV-seropositive. The rearrangement uses TRBV19 and TRBJ2-2; 7 nucleotides line up with TRBD2. The sequenced sample consisted of PBMCs. This chain's CDR3 is CASSNIGASGENTGELFF. The CDR3 region has the DNA TGTGCCAGTTCCAATATTGGGGCTAGCGGAGAGAACACCGGGGAGCTGTTTTTT.